The 25 T cell receptor beta chains in this list originate from one sample, sequenced in a study of blood T cell repertoires in COVID-19. Sequencing was performed with immunoSEQ multiplex PCR; in TCRdb, only in-frame clones are kept and a portion is missing. The repertoire has approximately 74,000 clones, about 90% of them found once; the top ten carry more than 1.5%. The sequencing input was peripheral blood. These receptor sequences come from a woman of 80 years or more with active or convalescent COVID-19.

The chain links TRBV5-6 to TRBJ2-7; 7 bases line up with TRBD2. V lost 0 bases, J lost 3 bases, and 15 bases stayed unmatched. The germline gives CDR1 SGHDT, CDR2 YYEEEE. This CDR3 is 18 amino acids long. The CDR3 here is CASSLAPGPAGVGYEQYF. CDR3 in DNA: TGTGCCAGCAGCTTGGCCCCGGGTCCGGCGGGAGTCGGCTACGAGCAGTACTTC.

V and J are TRBV2 and TRBJ2-3, with 15 nucleotides matching TRBD2. Germline values: CDR1 SNHLY, CDR2 FYNNEI. The CDR3 spans 17 residues. Trimming at V came to 6 bases and at J to 3 bases, leaving 7 bases not matched to a gene. The DNA for the CDR3 is TGTGCCAGCAGCCGTTGGACTAGCGGGAGGGGGACAGATACGCAGTATTTT. Translated, it gives CASSRWTSGRGTDTQYF.

This chain joins TRBV19 and TRBJ1-2; TRBD1 agrees at 8 bases. V trimming: 6 bases; J trimming: 8 bases; junction bases outside the gene matches: 8. Germline-derived CDR1 and CDR2 are LNHDA and SQIVND (reference sequence). The CDR3 covers 13 residues. CDR3 loop: CASRGQGSGGYTF. CDR3 nucleotides: TGTGCCAGTAGAGGACAGGGATCGGGGGGCTACACCTTC.

The chain joins TRBV18 to TRBJ2-7; D is perhaps TRBD1 (6 bases). V was pared by 3 bases and J by 2 bases, with 14 bases between. The CDR3 extends over 15 amino acids. Per germline, CDR1 KGHSH and CDR2 LQKENI. The CDR3 protein is CASSPIADRTYEQYF. CDR3 bases: TGTGCCAGCTCACCTATCGCAGACAGGACCTACGAGCAGTACTTC.

This chain connects TRBV5-4 to TRBJ1-4, with D maybe TRBD1 (6 bases). This CDR3 has 16 amino acids. V lost 4 bases to trimming and J lost 0 bases, with 13 bases between them. The germline gives CDR1 SGHNT, CDR2 YYREEE (reference sequence). CDR3: CASSRDGQPTNEKLFF. The CDR3 DNA reads as TGTGCCAGCAGCCGAGATGGACAGCCAACTAATGAAAAACTGTTTTTT. The variable domain in full, completed from reference TRBV5-4 and TRBJ1-4, reads ETGVTQSPTHLIKTRGQQVTLRCSSQSGHNTVSWYQQALGQGPQFIFQYYREEENGRGNFPPRFSGLQFPNYSSELNVNALELDDSALYLCASSRDGQPTNEKLFFGSGTQLSVL.

The chain couples TRBV20-1 to TRBJ2-3; 8 bases agree with TRBD2. This CDR3 has 14 amino acids. Germline lookup yields CDR1 DFQATT and CDR2 SNEGSKA (reference sequence). V trimming: 3 bases; J trimming: 2 bases; junction bases outside the gene matches: 4. The CDR3 protein is CSASAGGYTDTQYF. CDR3 DNA: TGCAGTGCTAGTGCGGGGGGATACACAGATACGCAGTATTTT.

V usage is TRBV9 and J usage is TRBJ2-7; D unclear. The CDR3 loop spans 12 amino acids. Germline-derived CDR1 and CDR2 are SGDLS and YYNGEE. V shed 2 bases and J shed 6 bases, with 9 bases lying between them. CDR3 bases: TGTGCCAGCAGCGTCGACTCGGGCGAGCAGTACTTC. Translated: CASSVDSGEQYF. The variable domain in full, completed from reference TRBV9 and TRBJ2-7, reads DSGVTQTPKHLITATGQRVTLRCSPRSGDLSVYWYQQSLDQGLQFLIQYYNGEERAKGNILERFSAQQFPDLHSELNLSSLELGDSALYFCASSVDSGEQYFGPGTRLTVT.

The chain is built from TRBV7-8 and TRBJ2-5, with TRBD2 as a possible D gene (5 bases). The germline V and J ends were trimmed by 6 bases and 7 bases, with 15 bases remaining between them. The CDR3 is made up of 13 amino acids. Germline CDR1 SGHVS, CDR2 FQNEAQ. The CDR3: CASSAGGPGTQYF. The CDR3 nucleotides are TGTGCCAGCAGTGCGGGCGGTCCGGGGACCCAGTACTTC.

Note on this clone: The same CDR3 arises from other DNA sequences in this sample as well. CDR3 sequence: CATSRGRGGTDTQYF. The DNA for the CDR3 is TGTGCCACCAGCAGAGGGCGAGGCGGCACAGATACGCAGTATTTT. The genes are TRBV15 and TRBJ2-3; D call uncertain. V was clipped by 1 base and J by 1 base, with 9 bases between them. The CDR3 sequence is 15 residues long. CDR1 is LNHNV, CDR2 YYDKDF, per germline (reference sequence). Full variable domain (rest looked up from reference TRBV15 and TRBJ2-3): DAMVIQNPRYQVTQFGKPVTLSCSQTLNHNVMYWYQQKSSQAPKLLFHYYDKDFNNEADTPDNFQSRRPNTSFCFLDIRSPGLGDTAMYLCATSRGRGGTDTQYFGPGTRLTVL.

The genes are TRBV5-6 and TRBJ2-3; the D is unclear. The germline V gene has CDR1 SGHDT and CDR2 YYEEEE. The length of the CDR3 is 12 residues. Deletions cut 1 base from V and 4 bases from J, with 4 bases between. This CDR3 is CASSLLADTQYF. The CDR3, as DNA: TGTGCCAGCAGCTTGTTAGCAGATACGCAGTATTTT.

Comment on this clone: Within the sample, other DNA sequences also encode this same CDR3. The chain joins TRBV18 to TRBJ1-3; D unclear. CDR1 and CDR2 from the germline V gene are KGHSH and LQKENI. V was pared by 3 bases and J by 0 bases, with 9 bases between. CDR3 size: 15 residues. Here the CDR3 DNA reads TGTGCCAGCTCACCGCCGTCGGTCTCTGGAAACACCATATATTTT. Protein sequence: CASSPPSVSGNTIYF.

The J gene is TRBJ2-1, the V gene TRBV5-1; unclear D gene. The ends were cut back, 2 bases at V and 1 base at J, with 13 bases in the middle. Germline CDR1 SGHRS, CDR2 YFSETQ. The CDR3 sequence is 16 residues long. CDR3 protein: CASSLTNVASYNEQFF. The DNA of the CDR3 is TGCGCCAGCAGCTTAACTAACGTGGCGTCCTACAATGAGCAGTTCTTC.

The chain employs TRBV7-2 and TRBJ2-2; TRBD1 aligns across 10 bases. With 5 bases clipped from V and 6 bases from J, the junction kept 9 bases outside the gene matches. Germline V gene lookup returns CDR1 SGHTA and CDR2 FQGNSA. The CDR3 sequence is 16 residues long. The CDR3 loop is CASSIDRGRGAGELFF. The CDR3 DNA reads TGTGCCAGCAGCATCGACAGGGGGCGCGGCGCCGGGGAGCTGTTTTTT. Supplemented by reference TRBV7-2 and TRBJ2-2, the full variable domain reads GAGVSQSPSNKVTEKGKDVELRCDPISGHTALYWYRQSLGQGLEFLIYFQGNSAPDKSGLPSDRFSAERTGGSVSTLTIQRTQQEDSAVYLCASSIDRGRGAGELFFGEGSRLTVL.

V and J are TRBV5-1 and TRBJ2-5; TRBD2 is a possible D gene (5 bases). CDR3 length equals 14 residues. V was shortened by 0 bases and J by 1 base, with 7 bases between the two germline ends. Germline V lookup: CDR1 SGHRS, CDR2 YFSETQ. The CDR3 nucleotides are TGCGCCAGCAGCTTGGCTCTAGCCCAAGAGACCCAGTACTTC. Protein product: CASSLALAQETQYF.

The chain combines TRBV10-1 with TRBJ2-7; 7 nucleotides align to TRBD2. Germline CDR1 and CDR2: WNHNN and SYGVQD (reference sequence). The CDR3 is 12 residues long. Trimming at V came to 10 bases and at J to 4 bases, leaving 7 bases not matched to a gene. CDR3 DNA: TGCGCCACCTCTCCGGGGGGATACGAGCAGTACTTC. This gives the protein CATSPGGYEQYF.

V and J are TRBV5-4 and TRBJ2-7, with a possible D match to TRBD1 (5 bases). CDR1 is SGHNT and CDR2 is YYREEE in the germline V gene (reference sequence). V gave up 4 bases and J gave up 2 bases, with 13 bases separating them. The CDR3 covers 14 residues. In nucleotides, the CDR3 is TGTGCCAGCAGCCCGACAGAGATCCCCTACGAGCAGTACTTC. It encodes CASSPTEIPYEQYF.

The genes are TRBV5-6 and TRBJ2-3; TRBD1 might be the D (5 bases). Germline loops: CDR1 SGHDT, CDR2 YYEEEE. V was clipped by 5 bases and J by 7 bases, with 17 bases between them. The CDR3 length is 14 residues. The CDR3 spells CASRTGPKRYTQYF. The DNA for the CDR3 is TGTGCCAGCAGAACAGGCCCCAAGAGGTATACGCAGTATTTT.

This clone showed up just once. The rearrangement links TRBV5-1 to TRBJ2-5; 9 bases map to TRBD2. This CDR3 has 17 amino acids. J gave up 5 bases and V 1 base, and 12 bases lay outside the gene matches. The germline V gene encodes CDR1 SGHRS and CDR2 YFSETQ. The CDR3 sequence: CASSLKTSGRALETQYF. In DNA form, the CDR3 reads TGCGCCAGCAGCTTGAAGACTAGCGGTCGAGCGCTGGAGACCCAGTACTTC.

This chain uses TRBV5-4 with TRBJ2-2, with TRBD1 matching over 9 bases. Germline V CDR1 and CDR2: SGHNT, YYREEE (reference sequence). V gave up 0 bases and J gave up 7 bases; unmatched junction bases: 10. The CDR3 extends over 17 amino acids. CDR3 residues: CASSLAGGQGSGGELFF. CDR3 DNA: TGTGCCAGCAGCTTGGCTGGGGGACAGGGCTCGGGCGGGGAGCTGTTTTTT.

The chain uses TRBV5-1 and TRBJ2-3, with a possible D match to TRBD2 (7 bases). Germline V gene lookup returns CDR1 SGHRS and CDR2 YFSETQ. The CDR3 length is 15 residues. V lost 4 bases and J lost 3, with 15 bases in between. CDR3 protein: CASSTGGRETDTQYF. CDR3 coding DNA: TGCGCCAGCAGCACGGGGGGCCGGGAGACAGATACGCAGTATTTT. Based on the CDR3 plus reference TRBV5-1 and TRBJ2-3, the full variable domain is KAGVTQTPRYLIKTRGQQVTLSCSPISGHRSVSWYQQTPGQGLQFLFEYFSETQRNKGNFPGRFSGRQFSNSRSEMNVSTLELGDSALYLCASSTGGRETDTQYFGPGTRLTVL.

The chain links TRBV20-1 to TRBJ2-1, with TRBD2 identical over 11 bases. J was trimmed by 8 bases and V by 3 bases; bases with no gene match: 3. The CDR3 totals 13 residues. CDR1 and CDR2 from the germline V gene are DFQATT and SNEGSKA (reference sequence). In DNA form, the CDR3 reads TGCAGTGCTAGTAGCGGGGGGGTAGATGAGCAGTTCTTC. The encoded protein is CSASSGGVDEQFF.

The chain employs TRBV4-1 and TRBJ2-7, with D possibly being TRBD2 (5 bases). V was pared by 1 base and J by 4 bases, with 14 bases between. The CDR3 consists of 15 residues. Germline V CDR1 and CDR2: MGHRA, YSYEKL. CDR3 sequence: CASSQGEKRKYEQYF. CDR3 in DNA: TGCGCCAGCAGCCAAGGGGAGAAGAGGAAGTACGAGCAGTACTTC.

DNA of the CDR3: TGTGCCAGCAGCTTAAACGGGGGACAGCCCTACGAGCAGTACTTC. Its translation: CASSLNGGQPYEQYF. The rearrangement uses TRBV5-8 and TRBJ2-7, with D maybe TRBD1 (7 bases). Germline V CDR1 and CDR2: SGHTS, YDEGEE. The V and J ends lost 2 bases and 2 bases respectively, with 14 bases between them. The length of the CDR3 is 15 residues. Combining the CDR3 with reference TRBV5-8 and TRBJ2-7 gives the whole variable domain EAGVTQSPTHLIKTRGQQATLRCSPISGHTSVYWYQQALGLGLQFLLWYDEGEERNRGNFPPRFSGRQFPNYSSELNVNALELEDSALYLCASSLNGGQPYEQYFGPGTRLTVT.

The chain uses TRBV7-6 and TRBJ2-3, with a possible D match to TRBD1 (6 bases). Germline loops: CDR1 SGHVS, CDR2 FNYEAQ. V gave up 2 bases and J gave up 3 bases, with 12 bases separating them. This CDR3 is 15 amino acids long. Here the CDR3 reads CASSLQGFITDTQYF. The CDR3 region has the DNA TGTGCCAGCAGCTTACAGGGGTTTATTACAGATACGCAGTATTTT.

This rearrangement joins TRBV7-8 to TRBJ2-3; D unclear. CDR3 size: 12 residues. Germline CDR1 reads SGHVS; CDR2 reads FQNEAQ. V lost 5 bases, J lost 7 bases, and 10 bases lay in between. In nucleotides, the CDR3 is TGTGCCAGCAGCGAATACGAGAATACGCAGTATTTT. It is translated as CASSEYENTQYF. Together with reference TRBV7-8 and TRBJ2-3, the CDR3 gives the full variable domain: GAGVSQSPRYKVAKRGQDVALRCDPISGHVSLFWYQQALGQGPEFLTYFQNEAQLDKSGLPSDRFFAERPEGSVSTLKIQRTQQEDSAVYLCASSEYENTQYFGPGTRLTVL.